This is a list of T cell receptor beta chains from one sample in a study of T cells in Graves' hyperthyroidism and ophthalmopathy. One entry per CDR3 protein results from TCRdb running MiXCR on the multiplex PCR reads. The table shows 250,000 to 300,000 distinct CDR3 sequences, with roughly 15% occurring only once. Material: blood. The receptors derive from a woman between 45 and 65 years old with Graves' hyperthyroidism that later progressed to Graves' ophthalmopathy. CDR3s include the opening cysteine and the closing phenylalanine or tryptophan. D genes are given only for firm matches. Some rows mark clone size as missing; the rest say once, few, many or name a class of expanded clone.

clone size | J gene | D gene | V gene | CDR3 DNA | CDR3 protein
- | TRBJ2-3 | - | TRBV7-3 | TGTGCCAGCAGCTTAATCGGGGGAGGTTTAACAGATACGCAGTATTTT | CASSLIGGGLTDTQYF
many | TRBJ2-7 | - | TRBV29-1 | TGCAGCGTTGCAGGAGGGTTGGTCTCGGGAGAGCAGTACTTC | CSVAGGLVSGEQYF
many | TRBJ2-5 | TRBD1 | TRBV7-7 | TGTGCTAGCAGCTTAGCTCGACAGGGCCAGGGGGAGACCCAGTACTTC | CASSLARQGQGETQYF
few | TRBJ2-5 | - | TRBV15 | TGTGCCACCAGCAGAGTAGGGGCCCGACGGGAGACCCAGTACTTC | CATSRVGARRETQYF
few | TRBJ1-1 | TRBD1 | TRBV4-1 | TGCGCCAGCAGCCAAGAGGACAGGGGTTGGAGCACTGAAGCTTTCTTT | CASSQEDRGWSTEAFF
many | TRBJ1-1 | - | TRBV28 | TGTGCCAGCAGTCCGGCCACTGAAGCTTTCTTT | CASSPATEAFF
many | TRBJ1-5 | - | TRBV14 | TGTGCCAGCAGCCAAGGACTCGGTCAGCCCCAGCATTTT | CASSQGLGQPQHF
many | TRBJ1-5 | - | TRBV2 | TGTGCCAGCAGTGCCCGACAGATCCGCAATCAGCCCCAGCATTTT | CASSARQIRNQPQHF
many | TRBJ2-7 | - | TRBV2 | TGTGCCAGCCCCGTCTGGCGGGGAACCTACGAGCAGTACTTC | CASPVWRGTYEQYF
- | TRBJ1-6 | - | TRBV20-1 | TGCAGTGCTACGGGACCCCTGTTCTTTGGTACTAATTCACCCCTCCACTTT | CSATGPLFFGTNSPLHF
many | TRBJ1-1 | - | TRBV27 | TGTGCCAGCAGGCCCATAGGGAGGGAGCACACTGAAGCTTTCTTT | CASRPIGREHTEAFF
many | TRBJ2-1 | TRBD2 | TRBV3-1 | TGTGCCAGCAGCCGGGGGGGGACTAGCGGGAGCAATGAGCAGTTCTTC | CASSRGGTSGSNEQFF
many | TRBJ1-1 | - | TRBV20-1 | TGCAGTGCTAGTCCCGGACCGTTGGGGGAAGCTTTCTTT | CSASPGPLGEAFF
many | TRBJ1-2 | - | TRBV29-1 | TGCAGCGTCGCGGACGGATCTGATGGCTACACCTTC | CSVADGSDGYTF
many | TRBJ2-3 | TRBD2 | TRBV20-1 | TGCAGTGCCTATACTAGCGGTACAGATACGCAGTATTTT | CSAYTSGTDTQYF
many | TRBJ2-7 | TRBD2 | TRBV7-2 | TGTGCCAGCAGCTTATCTGCGGGAGGCTCCTACGAGCAGTACTTC | CASSLSAGGSYEQYF
many | TRBJ2-1 | TRBD2 | TRBV2 | TGTGCCAGCATTGACCTAGCGGGCTACAATGAGCAGTTCTTC | CASIDLAGYNEQFF
many | TRBJ2-1 | TRBD2 | TRBV5-6 | TGTGCCAGCAGCCCCAGCGGGAGTGCCTACAATGAGCAGTTCTTC | CASSPSGSAYNEQFF
few | TRBJ2-7 | TRBD1 | TRBV5-1 | TGCGCCAGCAGCTCCGGGACAGGGGGAATCTACGAGCAGTACTTC | CASSSGTGGIYEQYF
few | TRBJ1-1 | - | TRBV6-1 | TGTGCCAGCAGTGACAGGGACGGCTGGGCCACTGAAGCTTTCTTT | CASSDRDGWATEAFF
many | TRBJ2-3 | TRBD2 | TRBV10-3 | TGTGCCATCGGGGGGGAAACAGATACGCAGTATTTT | CAIGGETDTQYF
many | TRBJ2-5 | TRBD2 | TRBV20-1 | TGCAGTGCTAGAGTCCCTAGCGGGAGAAGGCAAGAGACCCAGTACTTC | CSARVPSGRRQETQYF
few | TRBJ2-1 | TRBD2 | TRBV4-1 | TGCGCCAGCAGCCCAGGGACTAGCGGGAGTAGTGTATACAATGAGCAGTTCTTC | CASSPGTSGSSVYNEQFF
many | TRBJ2-3 | TRBD2 | TRBV28 | TGTGCCAGCAGCCCACCCGGACTAGCGGGTAGAGGCACAGATACGCAGTATTTT | CASSPPGLAGRGTDTQYF
few | TRBJ1-3 | - | TRBV5-7 | TGTGCCAGCAGGCTGACAGCTGGAAACACCATATATTTT | CASRLTAGNTIYF
- | TRBJ1-4 | - | TRBV5-1 | TGTGCCAGCAGCCCGATAAGAGAAAAACTGTTTTTT | CASSPIREKLFF
many | TRBJ1-4 | - | TRBV12-3/TRBV12-4 | TGTGCCAGCAGTTTACAGGGGCCTAATGAAAAACTGTTTTTT | CASSLQGPNEKLFF
many | TRBJ2-2 | TRBD1 | TRBV12-3/TRBV12-4 | TGTGCCAGCAGTCCCCGGGACAGGCTGAACACCGGGGAGCTGTTTTTT | CASSPRDRLNTGELFF
many | TRBJ1-3 | - | TRBV2 | TGTGCCAGCACAGGGCAGGCAGGAAACACCATATATTTT | CASTGQAGNTIYF
many | TRBJ1-1 | - | TRBV5-1 | TGCGCCAGCCGCTGGGGGGGGCAGAACACTGAAGCTTTCTTT | CASRWGGQNTEAFF
many | TRBJ1-5 | - | TRBV6-1 | TGTGCCAGCAGTGAACCGGTCTATCAGCCCCAGCATTTT | CASSEPVYQPQHF
- | TRBJ1-3 | - | TRBV12-3/TRBV12-4 | TGTGCCAGCAGACCGTCTGGAAACACCATATATTTT | CASRPSGNTIYF
many | TRBJ1-5 | - | TRBV12-3/TRBV12-4 | TGTGCCAGCAGTTTTTCCGTTCAGCCCCAGCATTTT | CASSFSVQPQHF
many | TRBJ2-1 | TRBD2 | TRBV27 | TGTGCCAGCAGTCCCTTGACTAGCGGGAGGTTCGATGAGCAGTTCTTC | CASSPLTSGRFDEQFF
many | TRBJ2-7 | - | TRBV27 | TGTGCCAGCAGCACGCATGGGGGAAACGAGCAGTACTTC | CASSTHGGNEQYF
many | TRBJ2-7 | - | TRBV12-3/TRBV12-4 | TGTGCCAGCAGCGCGGGAGACAGGGGAGGATACGAGCAGTACTTC | CASSAGDRGGYEQYF
many | TRBJ1-2 | - | TRBV25-1 | TGTGCCAGCAGTGAAGACGGTAACTATGGCTACACCTTC | CASSEDGNYGYTF
many | TRBJ2-7 | - | TRBV28 | TGTGCCACCCGACAGGCTCGGTACGAGCAGTACTTC | CATRQARYEQYF
- | TRBJ2-1 | - | TRBV5-1 | TGCGCCGGCAGCTTGGCTGGGAACAATGAGCAGTTCTTC | CAGSLAGNNEQFF
- | TRBJ2-7 | TRBD2 | TRBV7-8 | TGTGCCGGCAGACTGGGACTAGCGGCCTACGAGCAGTACTTC | CAGRLGLAAYEQYF
many | TRBJ1-4 | TRBD1 | TRBV6-1 | TGTGCCAGCAGGACCGGGACAGAGGCAACTAATGAAAAACTGTTTTTT | CASRTGTEATNEKLFF
many | TRBJ2-5 | TRBD2 | TRBV11-2 | TGTGCCAGCAGCTTCCAACCCGGGACTAGCGGGAGGTCCGGGACCCAGTACTTC | CASSFQPGTSGRSGTQYF
many | TRBJ2-7 | TRBD2 | TRBV11-2 | TGTGCCAGCAGCTTAGGGTCTAGCGGGAGGCTTTCCTACGAGCAGTACTTC | CASSLGSSGRLSYEQYF
many | TRBJ1-5 | - | TRBV7-9 | TGTGCCAGCAGCTTCGGACGGACCGATCAGCCCCAGCATTTT | CASSFGRTDQPQHF
many | TRBJ1-5 | - | TRBV12-3/TRBV12-4 | TGTGCCAGCAGTTTCAGTAGCAATCAGCCCCAGCATTTT | CASSFSSNQPQHF
many | TRBJ2-7 | - | TRBV18 | TGTGCCAGCTCCCCCCTGAGGGGCTCCTACGAGCAGTACTTC | CASSPLRGSYEQYF
- | TRBJ1-3 | TRBD1 | TRBV10-3 | TGTGCCATCAGGGGGGACAGTAGGGGAAACACCATATATTTT | CAIRGDSRGNTIYF
few | TRBJ2-2 | TRBD2 | TRBV4-1 | TGCGCCAGCAGACCTAGCGGGAGAGGGGAGCTGTTTTTT | CASRPSGRGELFF
few | TRBJ2-5 | TRBD2 | TRBV5-1 | TGCGCCAGCAGCCCCGCCGGTAGCGGGAGAGGCCAAGAGACCCAGTACTTC | CASSPAGSGRGQETQYF
- | TRBJ1-1 | TRBD1 | TRBV6-1 | TGTGCCAGCAGTGTGGACAGGGGAGGGACTGAAGCTTTCTTT | CASSVDRGGTEAFF